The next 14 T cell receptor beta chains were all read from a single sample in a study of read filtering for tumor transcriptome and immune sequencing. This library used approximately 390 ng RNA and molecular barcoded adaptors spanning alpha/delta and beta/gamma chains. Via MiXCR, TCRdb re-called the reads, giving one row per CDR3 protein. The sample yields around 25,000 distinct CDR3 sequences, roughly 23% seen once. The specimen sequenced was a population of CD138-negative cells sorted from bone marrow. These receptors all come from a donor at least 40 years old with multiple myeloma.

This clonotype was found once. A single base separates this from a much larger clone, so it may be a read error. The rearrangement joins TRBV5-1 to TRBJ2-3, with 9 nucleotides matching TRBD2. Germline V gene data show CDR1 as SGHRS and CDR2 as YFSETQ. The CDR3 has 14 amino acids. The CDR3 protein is CASSGGGAADTQCF. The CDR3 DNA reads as TGCGCCAGCAGCGGCGGGGGGGCGGCAGATACGCAGTGTTTT. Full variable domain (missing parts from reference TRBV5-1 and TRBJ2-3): KAGVTQTPRYLIKTRGQQVTLSCSPISGHRSVSWYQQTPGQGLQFLFEYFSETQRNKGNFPGRFSGRQFSNSRSEMNVSTLELGDSALYLCASSGGGAADTQCFGPGTRLTVL.

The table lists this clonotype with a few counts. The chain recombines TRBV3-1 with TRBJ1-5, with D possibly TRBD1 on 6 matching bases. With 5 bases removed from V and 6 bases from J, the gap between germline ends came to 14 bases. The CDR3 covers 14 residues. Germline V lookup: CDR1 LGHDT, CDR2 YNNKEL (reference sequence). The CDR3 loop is CASSSAGAVQPQHF. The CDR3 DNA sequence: TGTGCCAGCAGCTCGGCGGGGGCGGTTCAGCCCCAGCATTTT.

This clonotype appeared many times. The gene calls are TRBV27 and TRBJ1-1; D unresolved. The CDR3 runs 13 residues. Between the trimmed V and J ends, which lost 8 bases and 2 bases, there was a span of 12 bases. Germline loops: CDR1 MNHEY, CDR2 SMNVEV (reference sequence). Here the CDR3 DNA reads TGTGCCAGCCGCCGGGCTCTTAACACTGAAGCTTTCTTT. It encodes CASRRALNTEAFF.

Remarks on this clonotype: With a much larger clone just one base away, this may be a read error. CDR3 DNA: TGTGCCAGTAGCACGACTAGCGGGGGGGCGAACGCCGGGGAGCTGTTTTTT. Its translation: CASSTTSGGANAGELFF. The rearrangement links TRBV19 to TRBJ2-2, with 14 bases fitting TRBD2. Germline assignment: CDR1 LNHDA and CDR2 SQIVND (reference sequence). The CDR3 length is 17 residues. The whole variable domain, filled in from reference TRBV19 and TRBJ2-2, reads DGGITQSPKYLFRKEGQNVTLSCEQNLNHDAMYWYRQDPGQGLRLIYYSQIVNDFQKGDIAEGYSVSREKKESFPLTVTSAQKNPTAFYLCASSTTSGGANAGELFFGEGSRLTVL.

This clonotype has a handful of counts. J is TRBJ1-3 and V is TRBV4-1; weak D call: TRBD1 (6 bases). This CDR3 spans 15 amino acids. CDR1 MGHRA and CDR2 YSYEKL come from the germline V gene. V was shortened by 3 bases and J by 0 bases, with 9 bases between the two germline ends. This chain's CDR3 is CASSHRDISGNTIYF. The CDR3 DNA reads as TGCGCCAGCAGCCACCGGGACATCTCTGGAAACACCATATATTTT.

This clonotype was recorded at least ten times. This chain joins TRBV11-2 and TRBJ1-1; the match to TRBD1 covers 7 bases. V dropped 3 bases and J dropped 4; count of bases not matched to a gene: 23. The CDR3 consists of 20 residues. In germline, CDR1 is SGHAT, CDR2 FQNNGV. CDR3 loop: CASSFPPLVTSMAGGTEAFF. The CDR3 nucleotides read TGTGCCAGCAGCTTTCCTCCCCTAGTAACGTCAATGGCAGGGGGCACTGAAGCTTTCTTT.

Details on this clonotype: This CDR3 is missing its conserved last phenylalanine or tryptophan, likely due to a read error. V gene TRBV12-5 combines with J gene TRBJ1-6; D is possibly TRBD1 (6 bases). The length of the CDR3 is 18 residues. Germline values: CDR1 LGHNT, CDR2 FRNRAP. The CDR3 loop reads CACGLTPSRQDYNSPLHL. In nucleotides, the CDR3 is TGTGCTTGTGGTTTGACCCCTTCCAGACAGGACTATAATTCACCCCTCCACCTT.

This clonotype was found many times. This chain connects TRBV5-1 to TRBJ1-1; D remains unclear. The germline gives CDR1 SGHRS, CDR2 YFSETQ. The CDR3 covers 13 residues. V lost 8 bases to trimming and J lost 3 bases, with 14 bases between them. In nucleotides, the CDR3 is TGCGCCAGTCTGTCTCTGAGGGACACTGAAGCTTTCTTT. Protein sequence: CASLSLRDTEAFF.

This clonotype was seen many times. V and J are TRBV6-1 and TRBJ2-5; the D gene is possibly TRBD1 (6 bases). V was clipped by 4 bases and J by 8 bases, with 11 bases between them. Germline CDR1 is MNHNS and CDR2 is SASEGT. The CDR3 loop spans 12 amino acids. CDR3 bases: TGTGCCAGCAGTGCTTCGACAGGCACCCAGTACTTC. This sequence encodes CASSASTGTQYF.

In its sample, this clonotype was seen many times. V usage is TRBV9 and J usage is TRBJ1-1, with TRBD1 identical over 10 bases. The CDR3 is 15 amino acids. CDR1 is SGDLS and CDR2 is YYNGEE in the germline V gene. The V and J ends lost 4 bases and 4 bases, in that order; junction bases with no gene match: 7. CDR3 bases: TGTGCCAGCAGCCCTGACAGGGGGCAGAGCACTGAAGCTTTCTTT. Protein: CASSPDRGQSTEAFF.

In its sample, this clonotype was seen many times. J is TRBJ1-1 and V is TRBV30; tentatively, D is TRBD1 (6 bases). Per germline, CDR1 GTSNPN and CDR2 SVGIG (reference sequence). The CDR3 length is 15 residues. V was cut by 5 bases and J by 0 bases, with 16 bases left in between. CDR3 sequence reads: CAWDRYSAMNTEAFF. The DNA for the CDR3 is TGTGCCTGGGACAGGTACAGCGCAATGAACACTGAAGCTTTCTTT. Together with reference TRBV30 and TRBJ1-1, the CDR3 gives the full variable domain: SQTIHQWPATLVQPVGSPLSLECTVEGTSNPNLYWYRQAAGRGLQLLFYSVGIGQISSEVPQNLSASRPQDRQFILSSKKLLLSDSGFYLCAWDRYSAMNTEAFFGQGTRLTVV.

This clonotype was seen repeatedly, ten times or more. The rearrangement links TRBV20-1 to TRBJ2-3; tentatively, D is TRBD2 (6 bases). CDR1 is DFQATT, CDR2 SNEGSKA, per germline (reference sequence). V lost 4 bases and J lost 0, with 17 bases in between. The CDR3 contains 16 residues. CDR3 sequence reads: CSAINRAGTSTDTQYF. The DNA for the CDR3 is TGCAGTGCTATAAACAGAGCAGGGACTAGCACAGATACGCAGTATTTT.

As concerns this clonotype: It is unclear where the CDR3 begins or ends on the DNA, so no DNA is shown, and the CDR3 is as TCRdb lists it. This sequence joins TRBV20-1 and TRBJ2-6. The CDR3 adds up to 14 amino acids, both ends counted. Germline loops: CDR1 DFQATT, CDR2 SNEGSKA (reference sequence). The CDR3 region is CSADVGSGANVLIF.

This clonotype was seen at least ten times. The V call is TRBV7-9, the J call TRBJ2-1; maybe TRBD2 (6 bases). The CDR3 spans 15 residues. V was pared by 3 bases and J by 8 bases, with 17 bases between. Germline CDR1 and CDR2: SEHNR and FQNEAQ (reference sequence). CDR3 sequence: CASSLLVGGGDEQFF. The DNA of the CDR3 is TGTGCCAGCAGCTTGCTGGTCGGGGGAGGCGATGAGCAGTTCTTC.